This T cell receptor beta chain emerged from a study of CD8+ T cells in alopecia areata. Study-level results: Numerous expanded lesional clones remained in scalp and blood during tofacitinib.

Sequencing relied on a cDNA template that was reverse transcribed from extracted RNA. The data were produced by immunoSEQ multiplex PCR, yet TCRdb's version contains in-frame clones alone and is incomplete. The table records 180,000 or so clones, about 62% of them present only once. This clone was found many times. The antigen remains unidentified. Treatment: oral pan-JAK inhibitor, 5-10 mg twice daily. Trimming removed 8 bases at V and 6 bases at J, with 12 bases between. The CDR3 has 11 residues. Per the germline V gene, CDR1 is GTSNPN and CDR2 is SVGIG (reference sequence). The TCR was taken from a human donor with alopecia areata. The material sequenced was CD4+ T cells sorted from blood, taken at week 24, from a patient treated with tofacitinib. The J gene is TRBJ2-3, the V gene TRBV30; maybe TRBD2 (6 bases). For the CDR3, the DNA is TGTGCCAGAGGAGGGGTCGATACGCAGTATTTT. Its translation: CARGGVDTQYF.